Listed here are 23 T cell receptor beta chains from one sample, sequenced in a study of blood T cell repertoires in COVID-19. Only in-frame clones appear in the TCRdb table, and some are missing; sequencing was by immunoSEQ multiplex PCR. Here the sample spans more than 95,000 clones, approximately 80% being singletons. The sample taken for sequencing was peripheral blood. These receptors were obtained from a human donor in a cohort sampled during active or convalescent COVID-19.

The chain couples TRBV7-9 to TRBJ2-7, with 11 positions matching TRBD2. Germline trimming cut 5 bases from V and 4 bases from J; bases unmatched to any gene: 10. The CDR3 extends over 16 amino acids. Germline CDR1 is SEHNR and CDR2 is FQNEAQ (reference sequence). CDR3 sequence (DNA): TGTGCCAGCAGCCCGACTGGGACTAGCGGACATTACGAGCAGTACTTC. This sequence encodes CASSPTGTSGHYEQYF. The full variable domain, with the rest looked up from reference TRBV7-9 and TRBJ2-7, is DTGVSQNPRHKITKRGQNVTFRCDPISEHNRLYWYRQTLGQGPEFLTYFQNEAQLEKSRLLSDRFSAERPKGSFSTLEIQRTEQGDSAMYLCASSPTGTSGHYEQYFGPGTRLTVT.

This chain connects TRBV12-3 or TRBV12-4 to TRBJ1-1; weak D call: TRBD1 (5 bases). This CDR3 is built from 13 residues. With 4 bases removed from V and 7 bases from J, the gap between germline ends came to 13 bases. CDR3 amino acids: CASSYWQGGEAFF. In DNA form, the CDR3 reads TGTGCCAGCAGTTATTGGCAGGGCGGTGAAGCTTTCTTT.

The J gene is TRBJ2-3, the V gene TRBV5-1, with 12 bases that match TRBD2. The V gene end was trimmed by 0 bases and the J gene end by 2 bases; junction bases not matched to a gene: 13. In germline, CDR1 is SGHRS, CDR2 YFSETQ. The CDR3 runs to 20 residues. In DNA, the CDR3 is TGCGCCAGCAGCTTGGCGGTGGGGTCCGGGACTAGCGGGTTCACAGATACGCAGTATTTT. It translates to CASSLAVGSGTSGFTDTQYF. The complete variable domain, with remaining parts taken from reference TRBV5-1 and TRBJ2-3, reads KAGVTQTPRYLIKTRGQQVTLSCSPISGHRSVSWYQQTPGQGLQFLFEYFSETQRNKGNFPGRFSGRQFSNSRSEMNVSTLELGDSALYLCASSLAVGSGTSGFTDTQYFGPGTRLTVL.

In this sample, this clone turned up a few times. The rearrangement links TRBV7-3 to TRBJ1-4; possible D gene TRBD1, 5 bases. Germline V lookup: CDR1 SGHTA, CDR2 FQGTGA. The CDR3 is made up of 15 amino acids. The V gene lost 5 bases and the J gene lost 8 bases, with 18 bases spanning the gap. CDR3 in DNA: TGTGCCAGCAGCCCTAATGGCAGGGAAGGCGAAAAACTGTTTTTT. The encoded protein is CASSPNGREGEKLFF.

The chain carries TRBV15 and TRBJ2-7; 9 positions agree with TRBD1. V dropped 5 bases and J dropped 2; count of bases not matched to a gene: 13. The CDR3 extends over 17 amino acids. Germline CDR1 reads LNHNV; CDR2 reads YYDKDF (reference sequence). The CDR3 nucleotides are TGTGCCACCAGCTCTCTTAAGGGGGGACAGGGTACCTACGAGCAGTACTTC. Protein sequence: CATSSLKGGQGTYEQYF.

V usage is TRBV6-2 or TRBV6-3 and J usage is TRBJ2-2; no clear D. Germline V lookup: CDR1 MNHEY, CDR2 SVGEGT. CDR3 length: 14 amino acids. V was trimmed by 0 bases and J by 7 bases, leaving 9 bases between them. The DNA of the CDR3 is TGTGCCAGCAGTTACTCGAGTCTTATCGGGGAGCTGTTTTTT. Translation gives CASSYSSLIGELFF.

The gene calls are TRBV7-9 and TRBJ1-2; D call uncertain. Trimming removed 5 bases at V and 0 bases at J, with 10 bases between. In germline, CDR1 is SEHNR, CDR2 FQNEAQ (reference sequence). This CDR3 is built from 14 residues. The CDR3 region is CASSPSQANYGYTF. The CDR3 region has the DNA TGTGCCAGCAGCCCCTCCCAGGCTAACTATGGCTACACCTTC.

The chain uses TRBV6-5 and TRBJ2-7, with TRBD1 matching over 10 bases. V shed 7 bases and J 3 bases; nucleotides not matched to a gene: 6. The CDR3 extends over 14 amino acids. Germline V gene sequence: CDR1 MNHEY, CDR2 SVGAGI. The CDR3, as DNA: TGTGCCAGCATTGGCCGGGACAGGGGCTACGAGCAGTACTTC. It yields the protein CASIGRDRGYEQYF.

The chain couples TRBV7-2 to TRBJ2-2; 9 bases fit TRBD2. The CDR3 spans 15 residues. Germline V gives CDR1 SGHTA, CDR2 FQGNSA. Trimming took 8 bases from V and 1 from J; bases not matched to a gene: 5. CDR3 protein: CASRGGGKNTGELFF. For the CDR3, the DNA is TGTGCCAGCCGCGGGGGGGGAAAGAACACCGGGGAGCTGTTTTTT. Full variable domain (rest looked up from reference TRBV7-2 and TRBJ2-2): GAGVSQSPSNKVTEKGKDVELRCDPISGHTALYWYRQSLGQGLEFLIYFQGNSAPDKSGLPSDRFSAERTGGSVSTLTIQRTQQEDSAVYLCASRGGGKNTGELFFGEGSRLTVL.

The V call is TRBV9, the J call TRBJ1-2, with D possibly being TRBD1 (6 bases). CDR3 length equals 15 residues. CDR1 SGDLS and CDR2 YYNGEE come from the germline V gene. Trimming took off 2 bases at V and 0 bases at J, with 11 bases between the two ends. CDR3 loop: CASSVTGSANYGYTF. CDR3 nucleotides: TGTGCCAGCAGCGTGACAGGTTCAGCTAACTATGGCTACACCTTC.

J is TRBJ2-1 and V is TRBV4-1; TRBD1 is a possible D gene (5 bases). V lost 1 base to trimming and J lost 0 bases, with 7 bases between them. CDR1 and CDR2 (germline): MGHRA, YSYEKL. The CDR3 totals 15 residues. The CDR3 region is CASSQGQSSYNEQFF. The CDR3 DNA is TGCGCCAGCAGCCAAGGACAGAGCTCCTACAATGAGCAGTTCTTC.

V and J are TRBV5-8 and TRBJ1-2, with D unclear. Trimming removed 1 base at V and 1 base at J, with 5 bases between. CDR1 and CDR2 (germline): SGHTS, YDEGEE. There are 13 residues in the CDR3. CDR3 amino acids: CASSLLNNYGYTF. CDR3 nucleotides: TGTGCCAGCAGCTTGCTAAATAACTATGGCTACACCTTC.

The CDR3, as DNA: TGTGCCAGAAGCTTGTCGGGTCGCGGACAGCAAGAGACCCAGTACTTC. Translation gives CARSLSGRGQQETQYF. This chain connects TRBV5-3 to TRBJ2-5, with D possibly matching TRBD1 (6 bases). TRBV5-3 is an ORF for which the function is uncertain. This CDR3 has 16 amino acids. V lost 1 base to trimming and J lost 2 bases, with 15 bases between them.

This clone has a single count. The chain is built from TRBV10-2 and TRBJ2-3; 8 nucleotides match TRBD1. CDR3 size: 14 residues. Germline V CDR1 and CDR2: WSHSY, SAAADI. J gave up 9 bases and V 2 bases, and 7 bases lay outside the gene matches. In DNA, the CDR3 is TGCGCCAGCAGTGAGATGGACAGGGCGGGCACGCAGTATTTT. Translating it yields CASSEMDRAGTQYF.

V usage is TRBV9 and J usage is TRBJ1-5, with D tentatively TRBD1 (5 bases). V was cut by 6 bases and J by 4 bases, with 17 bases left in between. Germline V gene lookup returns CDR1 SGDLS and CDR2 YYNGEE. There are 15 residues in the CDR3. CDR3 sequence (DNA): TGTGCCAGCACCCGAGGGCAGGGAGGTAATCAGCCCCAGCATTTT. The encoded protein is CASTRGQGGNQPQHF.

As for this clone: The junction does not match germline at one end; this may be a read error. V gene TRBV2 combines with J gene TRBJ2-5; tentatively, D is TRBD2 (6 bases). Germline lookup yields CDR1 SNHLY and CDR2 FYNNEI. The CDR3 has 13 amino acids. In nucleotides, the CDR3 is TGTGCCAGCACTGAAGGGACTGAAGAGACCCAGTACTTC. Translation: CASTEGTEETQYF.

The rearrangement links TRBV6-4 to TRBJ2-7; 7 bases map to TRBD2. The CDR3 spans 12 residues. Trimming took 11 bases from V and 3 from J; bases not matched to a gene: 7. Germline V gene data show CDR1 as MRHNA and CDR2 as SNTAGT. CDR3: CAGSGTNYEQYF. The CDR3 DNA is TGTGCCGGCTCCGGGACTAACTACGAGCAGTACTTC.

This clone has more than one count but fewer than ten. This sequence joins TRBV5-6 and TRBJ1-5; D is unclear. Germline CDR1 SGHDT, CDR2 YYEEEE. This CDR3 region has 16 residues. The germline V and J ends were trimmed by 2 bases and 5 bases, with 17 bases remaining between them. The CDR3 DNA follows: TGTGCCAGCAGCTTTGGTGGACTCCCAGAGGATCAGCCCCAGCATTTT. Translating gives CASSFGGLPEDQPQHF. The whole variable domain, remainder taken from reference TRBV5-6 and TRBJ1-5, is DAGVTQSPTHLIKTRGQQVTLRCSPKSGHDTVSWYQQALGQGPQFIFQYYEEEERQRGNFPDRFSGHQFPNYSSELNVNALLLGDSALYLCASSFGGLPEDQPQHFGDGTRLSIL.

This sequence joins TRBV5-1 and TRBJ1-2, with 9 bases fitting TRBD1. CDR1 and CDR2 (germline): SGHRS, YFSETQ. This CDR3 has 13 residues. Unmatched junction bases numbered 2, after V lost 4 bases and J lost 4 bases. The DNA of the CDR3 is TGCGCCAGCAGCGGACAGGGGAGCTATGGCTACACCTTC. This codes for CASSGQGSYGYTF.

This clone appeared once. The chain combines TRBV7-2 with TRBJ1-2; unclear D gene. The V gene's germline CDR1 is SGHTA and CDR2 FQGNSA. CDR3 length: 13 amino acids. V was pared by 9 bases and J by 0 bases, with 11 bases between. The CDR3 DNA follows: TGTGCCAGGGTGAGAGACTCTAACTATGGCTACACCTTC. Encoded protein: CARVRDSNYGYTF.

The chain links TRBV7-9 to TRBJ1-3; 7 nucleotides line up with TRBD1. CDR3 length: 14 residues. With 3 bases clipped from V and 3 bases from J, the junction kept 2 bases outside the gene matches. Looked up from germline, CDR1 is SEHNR and CDR2 is FQNEAQ (reference sequence). In nucleotides, the CDR3 is TGTGCCAGCAGCTTGGGGACAGTTGGAAACACCATATATTTT. This gives the protein CASSLGTVGNTIYF.

The chain combines TRBV15 with TRBJ2-3; D is unclear. Germline V CDR1 and CDR2: LNHNV, YYDKDF (reference sequence). V lost 0 bases to trimming and J lost 3 bases, with 13 bases between them. The CDR3 length is 16 residues. The CDR3 is CATSRDLELVTDTQYF. The CDR3, as DNA: TGTGCCACCAGCAGAGATCTGGAGCTAGTGACAGATACGCAGTATTTT.

The sample holds one count of this clone. The chain has TRBV2 and TRBJ1-2; no clear D. Germline V gives CDR1 SNHLY, CDR2 FYNNEI. The CDR3 is 13 residues long. Trimming left V 6 bases short and J 3 bases short, with 11 bases between. This CDR3 is CASRVASYYGYTF. In DNA, the CDR3 is TGTGCCAGCAGGGTGGCCTCATACTATGGCTACACCTTC.